These T cell receptor beta chains were read from a single sample in a study of blood T cell repertoires in COVID-19. Generated by immunoSEQ multiplex PCR, the TCRdb table keeps only in-frame clones and is missing some. The profile shows tens of thousands of clones, 86% of them singletons. The sequencing input was peripheral blood. The receptors here all came from a human donor with active COVID-19. The donor label of this sample is uncertain. Both conserved end residues are part of each CDR3. D genes are given only for firm matches. Clone size is stated in some rows and not others, as once, few, many or a class when expanded.

V: TRBV16; size: -; D: -; J: TRBJ1-2; CDR3: CASSQSIAISYGYTF; DNA: TGTGCCAGCAGCCAATCGATAGCTATTTCCTATGGCTACACCTTC
V: TRBV5-1; size: -; D: TRBD2; J: TRBJ2-1; CDR3: CASSLGTRGEEFF; DNA: TGCGCCAGCAGCTTAGGGACTAGGGGTGAGGAGTTCTTC
V: TRBV6-1; size: -; D: -; J: TRBJ1-1; CDR3: CASSDSGGITEAFF; DNA: TGTGCCAGCAGTGATTCGGGCGGGATCACTGAAGCTTTCTTT
V: TRBV29-1; size: -; D: TRBD2; J: TRBJ2-1; CDR3: CSVEGWREVYNEQFF; DNA: TGCAGCGTTGAAGGATGGCGGGAGGTTTACAATGAGCAGTTCTTC
V: TRBV19; size: once; D: -; J: TRBJ2-5; CDR3: CASSMRAAQETQYF; DNA: TGTGCCAGTAGTATGAGGGCAGCCCAAGAGACCCAGTACTTC
V: TRBV28; size: -; D: TRBD1; J: TRBJ2-2; CDR3: CASSPPQGVVGELFF; DNA: TGTGCCAGCAGTCCTCCCCAGGGGGTGGTGGGGGAGCTGTTTTTT
V: TRBV20-1; size: -; D: TRBD1; J: TRBJ2-5; CDR3: CSASVGTGMKTQYF; DNA: TGCAGTGCTAGTGTCGGGACAGGGATGAAGACCCAGTACTTC
V: TRBV2; size: -; D: -; J: TRBJ2-3; CDR3: CAREGGISTDTQYF; DNA: TGTGCCAGAGAGGGGGGGATTAGCACAGATACGCAGTATTTT
V: TRBV7-9; size: -; D: TRBD2; J: TRBJ2-5; CDR3: CASSLAGGQETQYF; DNA: TGTGCCAGCAGCTTAGCGGGGGGGCAAGAGACCCAGTACTTC
V: TRBV3-1/TRBV3-2; size: -; D: TRBD2; J: TRBJ2-1; CDR3: CASSQSSASGGSEQFF; DNA: TGTGCCAGCAGCCAGAGTTCGGCTAGCGGGGGGTCTGAGCAGTTCTTC
V: TRBV5-1; size: -; D: -; J: TRBJ2-7; CDR3: CASSLAPSGAYEQYF; DNA: TGCGCCAGCAGCTTGGCTCCGAGCGGCGCCTACGAGCAGTACTTC
V: TRBV29-1; size: -; D: -; J: TRBJ2-5; CDR3: CVGLHLETQYF; DNA: TGCGTCGGACTTCACTTGGAGACCCAGTACTTC
V: TRBV18; size: -; D: TRBD1; J: TRBJ1-2; CDR3: CASSPSQGDYGYTF; DNA: TGTGCCAGCTCGCCATCCCAGGGGGACTATGGCTACACCTTC
V: TRBV3-1/TRBV3-2; size: -; D: TRBD2; J: TRBJ2-5; CDR3: CASSQLLAGAETQYF; DNA: TGTGCCAGCAGCCAACTACTAGCGGGAGCGGAGACCCAGTACTTC
V: TRBV7-2; size: -; D: TRBD1; J: TRBJ2-1; CDR3: CASSLDRGRNEQFF; DNA: TGTGCCAGCAGCTTAGATAGGGGGCGCAATGAGCAGTTCTTC
V: TRBV27; size: once; D: TRBD2; J: TRBJ2-7; CDR3: CASRASSGRKDEQYF; DNA: TGTGCCAGCAGGGCTTCAAGCGGGAGGAAGGACGAGCAGTACTTC
V: TRBV13; size: -; D: TRBD2; J: TRBJ2-3; CDR3: CASSPKGGRTDTQYF; DNA: TGTGCCAGCAGCCCCAAGGGCGGGAGAACAGATACGCAGTATTTT
V: TRBV7-2; size: few; D: -; J: TRBJ1-3; CDR3: CASSLGTVSGNTIYF; DNA: TGTGCCAGCAGCTTAGGGACAGTCTCTGGAAACACCATATATTTT
V: TRBV6-5; size: once; D: -; J: TRBJ1-1; CDR3: CASKRGPMNTEAFF; DNA: TGTGCCAGCAAGCGGGGCCCTATGAACACTGAAGCTTTCTTT
V: TRBV19; size: -; D: -; J: TRBJ2-1; CDR3: CASSISTAPYNEQFF; DNA: TGTGCCAGTAGTATTTCGACAGCACCCTACAATGAGCAGTTCTTC
V: TRBV9; size: -; D: -; J: TRBJ1-1; CDR3: CASSAKSHNTEAFF; DNA: TGTGCCAGCAGCGCCAAAAGCCATAACACTGAAGCTTTCTTT
V: TRBV4-2; size: -; D: TRBD2; J: TRBJ2-1; CDR3: CASSRRLAGIYNEQFF; DNA: TGTGCCAGCAGCCGTAGACTAGCGGGGATTTACAATGAGCAGTTCTTC
V: TRBV2; size: few; D: -; J: TRBJ2-1; CDR3: CASSVDSSYNEQFF; DNA: TGTGCCAGCAGTGTAGATAGCTCCTACAATGAGCAGTTCTTC
V: TRBV4-1; size: -; D: TRBD1; J: TRBJ1-1; CDR3: CASSPHRGRDTEAFF; DNA: TGCGCCAGCAGCCCCCACAGGGGGCGGGACACTGAAGCTTTCTTT
V: TRBV7-9; size: few; D: TRBD1; J: TRBJ2-1; CDR3: CASSYLGQGRYNEQFF; DNA: TGTGCCAGCAGCTACCTGGGACAGGGTCGCTACAATGAGCAGTTCTTC
V: TRBV2; size: -; D: -; J: TRBJ2-7; CDR3: CASSDAAGSSYEQYF; DNA: TGTGCCAGCAGTGACGCAGCAGGCAGCTCCTACGAGCAGTACTTC
V: TRBV7-3; size: -; D: TRBD1; J: TRBJ1-2; CDR3: CASSLPFLGTGKPYGYTF; DNA: TGTGCCAGCAGCTTACCCTTCTTAGGGACAGGGAAACCCTATGGCTACACCTTC
V: TRBV10-3; size: -; D: TRBD1; J: TRBJ1-3; CDR3: CAISEKAGGSGNTIYF; DNA: TGTGCCATCAGTGAAAAGGCAGGGGGTTCTGGAAACACCATATATTTT
V: TRBV3-1/TRBV3-2; size: -; D: TRBD1; J: TRBJ2-7; CDR3: CASSQPGTAHSYEQYF; DNA: TGTGCCAGCAGCCAACCAGGGACAGCCCACTCCTACGAGCAGTACTTC
V: TRBV7-2; size: -; D: -; J: TRBJ1-6; CDR3: CASSLEPYNSPLHF; DNA: TGTGCCAGCAGCTTAGAGCCATATAATTCACCCCTCCACTTT
V: TRBV4-2; size: -; D: -; J: TRBJ1-1; CDR3: CASSPLQVTNTEAFF; DNA: TGTGCCAGCAGCCCCTTACAGGTAACGAACACTGAAGCTTTCTTT
V: TRBV21-1; size: -; D: -; J: TRBJ2-7; CDR3: CASSRNYRGPLSYEQYF; DNA: TGTGCCAGCAGCAGGAACTACAGGGGGCCCCTCTCCTACGAGCAGTACTTC
V: TRBV5-4; size: -; D: -; J: TRBJ2-5; CDR3: CASSLQAGETQYF; DNA: TGTGCCAGCAGCTTGCAGGCTGGAGAGACCCAGTACTTC
V: TRBV3-1/TRBV3-2; size: -; D: TRBD2; J: TRBJ2-2; CDR3: CASSQDLVMAGDTGELFF; DNA: TGTGCCAGCAGCCAAGATCTTGTAATGGCGGGGGACACCGGGGAGCTGTTTTTT
V: TRBV5-4; size: once; D: -; J: TRBJ2-7; CDR3: CASSLQGPLDGEQYF; DNA: TGTGCCAGCAGCCTCCAGGGGCCCTTGGACGGTGAGCAGTACTTC
V: TRBV4-3; size: -; D: TRBD2; J: TRBJ2-1; CDR3: CASSQDYGLADFNEQFF; DNA: TGCGCCAGCAGCCAAGATTATGGTCTAGCGGACTTCAATGAGCAGTTCTTC
V: TRBV6-5; size: -; D: TRBD1; J: TRBJ2-7; CDR3: CASIQGAPYEQYF; DNA: TGTGCCAGCATCCAGGGGGCCCCCTACGAGCAGTACTTC
V: TRBV5-1; size: -; D: TRBD1; J: TRBJ1-2; CDR3: CASSWGQGNGYTF; DNA: TGCGCCAGCAGCTGGGGACAGGGGAATGGCTACACCTTC
V: TRBV28; size: -; D: -; J: TRBJ2-4; CDR3: CASSLTGLLNIQYF; DNA: TGTGCCAGCAGTTTAACAGGGTTATTGAACATTCAGTACTTC
V: TRBV6-4; size: -; D: TRBD1; J: TRBJ1-2; CDR3: CASSEQGGSYGYTF; DNA: TGTGCCAGCAGTGAGCAGGGGGGATCCTATGGCTACACCTTC
V: TRBV15; size: -; D: -; J: TRBJ2-3; CDR3: CATSSGVGGARDTQYF; DNA: TGTGCCACCAGCAGCGGTGTCGGCGGGGCAAGAGATACGCAGTATTTT
V: TRBV9; size: -; D: -; J: TRBJ2-7; CDR3: CASSASPGYEQYF; DNA: TGTGCCAGCAGCGCCTCCCCGGGCTACGAGCAGTACTTC
V: TRBV5-1; size: -; D: -; J: TRBJ2-2; CDR3: CASSLEPTPNTGELFF; DNA: TGCGCCAGCAGCTTGGAACCTACCCCGAACACCGGGGAGCTGTTTTTT
V: TRBV13; size: -; D: TRBD2; J: TRBJ2-5; CDR3: CASSLSFWTSGRDPGDQYF; DNA: TGTGCCAGCAGCCTGTCGTTTTGGACTAGCGGGAGGGATCCGGGCGACCAGTACTTC
V: TRBV7-7; size: -; D: -; J: TRBJ1-6; CDR3: CASSLAGPESNSYNSPLHF; DNA: TGTGCTAGCAGCTTAGCGGGCCCCGAGTCGAACTCCTATAATTCACCCCTCCACTTT
V: TRBV12-5; size: -; D: -; J: TRBJ1-4; CDR3: CASGLVGQEGKLFF; DNA: TGTGCTAGTGGTTTGGTAGGGCAGGAGGGAAAACTGTTTTTT
V: TRBV28; size: -; D: TRBD1; J: TRBJ1-2; CDR3: CASSRGQGGYGYTF; DNA: TGTGCCAGCAGCAGGGGACAGGGTGGCTATGGCTACACCTTC
V: TRBV20-1; size: -; D: TRBD2; J: TRBJ2-7; CDR3: CSASLAGNYEQYF; DNA: TGCAGTGCTAGTCTAGCGGGGAACTACGAGCAGTACTTC
V: TRBV29-1; size: -; D: TRBD2; J: TRBJ2-7; CDR3: CSVAGLADSSYEQYF; DNA: TGCAGCGTTGCGGGACTAGCGGATAGCTCCTACGAGCAGTACTTC
V: TRBV11-2; size: -; D: -; J: TRBJ1-2; CDR3: CASSLGGHYGYTF; DNA: TGTGCCAGCAGCTTAGGGGGCCACTATGGCTACACCTTC
V: TRBV6-5; size: -; D: -; J: TRBJ2-1; CDR3: CASSYSGGSYNEQFF; DNA: TGTGCCAGCAGTTACTCGGGGGGATCCTACAATGAGCAGTTCTTC
V: TRBV3-1/TRBV3-2; size: -; D: -; J: TRBJ2-7; CDR3: CASSQVHGGGRYEQYF; DNA: TGTGCCAGCAGCCAAGTCCACGGCGGGGGCCGATACGAGCAGTACTTC
V: TRBV16; size: -; D: TRBD1; J: TRBJ2-5; CDR3: CASSQSYPQGAGETQYF; DNA: TGTGCCAGCAGCCAATCATATCCGCAGGGGGCAGGAGAGACCCAGTACTTC
V: TRBV6-6; size: -; D: TRBD2; J: TRBJ2-3; CDR3: CASSYRAGGGTDTQYF; DNA: TGTGCCAGCAGTTACCGAGCGGGAGGTGGGACAGATACGCAGTATTTT
V: TRBV28; size: -; D: -; J: TRBJ1-6; CDR3: CANPGCPYNSPLHF; DNA: TGTGCCAACCCGGGGTGCCCCTATAATTCACCCCTCCACTTT
V: TRBV5-1; size: -; D: -; J: TRBJ2-3; CDR3: CASSRAGVMTYTDTQYF; DNA: TGCGCCAGCAGTCGGGCAGGGGTAATGACTTACACAGATACGCAGTATTTT
V: TRBV9; size: -; D: -; J: TRBJ1-1; CDR3: CASSVGGDMNTEAFF; DNA: TGTGCCAGCAGCGTAGGTGGGGACATGAACACTGAAGCTTTCTTT
V: TRBV7-2; size: -; D: -; J: TRBJ2-7; CDR3: CASSRIATYEQYF; DNA: TGTGCCAGCAGTAGAATCGCTACCTACGAGCAGTACTTC
V: TRBV6-5; size: -; D: TRBD1; J: TRBJ1-2; CDR3: CASSTTGDLGYGYTF; DNA: TGTGCCAGCAGTACGACAGGGGATTTAGGCTATGGCTACACCTTC
V: TRBV10-3; size: -; D: -; J: TRBJ2-3; CDR3: CAANGGASTDTQYF; DNA: TGTGCCGCCAATGGCGGTGCTAGCACAGATACGCAGTATTTT